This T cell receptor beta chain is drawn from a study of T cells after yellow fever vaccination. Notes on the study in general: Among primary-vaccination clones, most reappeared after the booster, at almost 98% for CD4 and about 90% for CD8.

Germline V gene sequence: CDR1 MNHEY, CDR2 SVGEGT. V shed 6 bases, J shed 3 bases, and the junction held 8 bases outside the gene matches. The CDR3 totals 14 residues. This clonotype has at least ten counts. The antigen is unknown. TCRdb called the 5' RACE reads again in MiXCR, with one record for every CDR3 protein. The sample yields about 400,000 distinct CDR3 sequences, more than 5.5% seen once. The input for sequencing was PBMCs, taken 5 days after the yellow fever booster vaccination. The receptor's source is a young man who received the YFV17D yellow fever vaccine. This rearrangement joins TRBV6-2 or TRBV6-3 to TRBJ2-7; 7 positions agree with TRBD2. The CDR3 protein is CASSGAGPYYEQYF. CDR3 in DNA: TGTGCCAGCAGCGGAGCGGGACCCTACTACGAGCAGTACTTC.